This TCR beta chain appears in the sequencing data of a study of beta chain features in type 1 diabetes (dated by TCRdb to the late 2010s). A note on the overall study: Mean age, gender distribution, total cell number and subset yield did not differ between patients and healthy donors. Across all samples, some 99 million sorted cells were examined, and cell number per subset correlated strongly with RNA yield. The study compared TCRB repertoires of sorted circulating CD4+ T cell subsets between recently diagnosed type 1 diabetes patients and matched healthy donors. Naive and central memory subsets were obtained from all 30 or so donors, but regulatory and stem cell-like memory subsets were isolated from only 8 patients and roughly eight healthy donors. Broader findings and caveats from the paper: HLA sub-analyses involved small numbers of individuals, so any influence of HLA type on TCRB rearrangement remained unresolved. In all four CD4+ subsets, TCRB CDR3 length was moderately but significantly shorter in type 1 diabetes patients. At VDJ recombination sites, patients with type 1 diabetes made fewer insertions and deleted more nucleotides, a pattern implying thymic rearrangement abnormalities. Because cDNA was sequenced instead of genomic DNA, highly expressing activated cells could be over-represented, though the groups showed no difference in activation or CD3 levels. Naive, central memory and regulatory TCRB repertoires appeared to be more alike among patients than among healthy donors. PCR may preferentially amplify shorter templates, but because patient and control samples were amplified and corrected together, any resulting skew would affect both groups equally.

Cut back by 4 bases and 10 bases, the V and J ends lie 13 bases apart. Measured from the cysteine to the phenylalanine, the CDR3 is 13 residues long. The retained sequence is limited to the CDR3, 39 bases, with the frame set at the first base. CDR1 and CDR2, looked up from the germline V gene, are LGHNA and YNFKEQ. Each donor gave one peripheral blood draw, averaging approximately 110 mL, which was collected into heparinised tubes. A BD FACSAria II was used to sort naive, central memory, regulatory and stem cell-like memory CD4+ T cells with a panel that included CD45RO, CCR7, CD25, CD127, CD95 and CD27. Purity was above 98% for every sorted population. Right away, PBMCs were isolated by Lymphoprep density gradient centrifugation and were stained directly, with no culture step. So that batch effects would be minimized, each experiment stained and sorted samples in pairs, pairing one healthy donor with one patient.

A remark on this clone: Its specific antigen is unknown. No much larger clone is present one base from it, and per-base qualities are unavailable.

The entire amount of isolated RNA was reverse transcribed using the High Capacity cDNA Reverse Transcription Kit, so the sequenced TCRB transcripts were expressed ones. Deep immunoSEQ sequencing was performed on naive, central memory and regulatory T cell samples, with an average of approximately 3.9 million total reads per sample. After sorted cells were lysed in RLT buffer, RNA was extracted with DNase-treated RNeasy Micro or Mini kits, with the choice depending on cell number. To prevent cross-contamination, every cell subset was processed on its own, while patient and healthy donor samples were processed together. The immunoSEQ multiplex PCR was used to amplify TCRB sequences from cDNA, yielding 87-bp fragments that span the CDR3 region. Amplicons were sequenced on the Illumina HiSeq platform. In the paper's pipeline: PCR bias was computationally corrected using synthetic template baselines, reads within Hamming distance 2 were collapsed, and singletons that could not be merged were discarded. By aligning reads against IMGT, V, D and J genes, CDR3 length, and insertions or deletions at six rearrangement sites were assigned. Within each subset, clonotype counts were normalized to the number of sorted cells before true diversity and Gini coefficients were calculated with the tcR R package. Repertoire sharing was quantified using the overlap coefficient calculated on TCRB nucleotide sequences. Out-of-frame TCRB sequences from naive cells were analyzed to stand in for the pre-selection repertoire. TCRdb's version of the immuneACCESS table is confined to in-frame rearrangements and falls short of the full clone set. An unresolved V gene accounts for under half of the shortfall where checked; the remainder is of unknown origin. V, J and clone size derive from that table, while D and trimming were established from the DNA sequence. Here the sample has 900,000 or so clones; roughly 15% occur a single time. 0.02% to 0.025% of the sample is held by the ten biggest clonotypes.

This clonotype was obtained from a woman under 30 in good health. The sequencing sample was made of naive CD4+ T cells from blood. The sample's cell subset or site label, in plain terms: true naive CD4+ T cells. The chain is assembled from TRBV4-2 and TRBJ1-4, with TRBD1 as a weak D call on 6 bases. The DNA sequence is TGTGCCAGCAGCCTCGAGGGGGGCGGAAAACTGTTTTTT. This gives the protein CASSLEGGGKLFF.